A single sample is the source of the 13 T cell receptor beta chains below, sequenced in a study of Graves' ophthalmopathy and Graves' hyperthyroidism (dated by TCRdb to the late 2010s). Sequencing relied on an Illumina HiSeq 2000. For repertoire sequencing, the TCR beta CDR3 regions were amplified from RNA transcripts. The first round was an RT-PCR using HTBI primers with the Qiagen OneStep RT-PCR kit, and this first round was followed by a second-round multiplex PCR, then size selection and purification. TCRdb applied fastp at Q25 and MiXCR to the public reads, then kept only in-frame beta chains. Rows merge per CDR3 protein into single entries with the most common DNA and genes. Recorded for this sample are 500,000 to 700,000 distinct CDR3 sequences; less than 45% of them occurred a single time. The top ten constitute 3.5% to 5% of the sample. The sequenced sample consisted of peripheral blood or thyroid tissue (not recorded which). The receptors come from an adult man with Graves' hyperthyroidism.

This clonotype was picked up many times. This chain uses TRBV12-3 or TRBV12-4 with TRBJ2-2, with D unresolved. This CDR3 contains 14 residues. The V end was cut by 7 bases, the J end by 6 bases, with 15 bases between. The CDR3 bases are TGTGCCAGCACCAACGGACGGTATCCCGGGGAGCTGTTTTTT. It translates to CASTNGRYPGELFF.

This clonotype was seen ten or more times. In nucleotides, the CDR3 is TGTGCCAGCAGTGGTTCAGGGCTCTCCTACGAGCAGTACTTC. Translating it yields CASSGSGLSYEQYF. The chain carries TRBV2 and TRBJ2-7, with D perhaps matching TRBD1 (5 bases). CDR1 SNHLY and CDR2 FYNNEI come from the germline V gene. The V end lost 4 bases, the J end lost 0 bases, and 10 bases lay between the germline ends. This CDR3 spans 14 amino acids.

This chain links TRBV20-1 with TRBJ1-1, with TRBD1 matching over 11 bases. Germline-derived CDR1 and CDR2 are DFQATT and SNEGSKA (reference sequence). Losses at the gene ends were 6 bases for V and 3 bases for J; bases not matched to a gene: 6. The CDR3 has 14 residues. This chain's CDR3 is CSAPDRGQDTEAFF. Here the CDR3 DNA reads TGCAGTGCCCCGGACAGGGGGCAGGACACTGAAGCTTTCTTT.

About this clonotype: With a much larger clone just one base away, this may be a read error. The chain has TRBV11-3 and TRBJ2-5; TRBD2 matches 16 bases. CDR3 length: 17 residues. The germline V gene encodes CDR1 SGHNT and CDR2 YENEEA. The CDR3 is CVSSLGGTSGGEETQYF. The DNA of the CDR3 is TGTGTCAGCAGCTTAGGCGGGACTAGCGGGGGGGAAGAGACCCAGTACTTC.

Note on this clonotype: This sequence may be a read error, since a much larger clone differs from it by one base. CDR3 loop: CASALDGDQPQHF. CDR3 nucleotide sequence: TGTGCTAGTGCACTGGACGGGGATCAGCCCCAGCATTTT. V and J are TRBV12-3 or TRBV12-4 and TRBJ1-5; D not resolved. The CDR3 contains 13 residues.

In its sample, this clonotype was seen many times. The chain joins TRBV10-3 to TRBJ2-7; TRBD1 agrees at 8 bases. This CDR3 has 15 residues. J gave up 0 bases and V 6 bases, and 7 bases lay outside the gene matches. CDR1 and CDR2 from the germline V gene are ENHRY and SYGVKD. The CDR3 DNA is TGTGCCATCAGGGGGGGACAGGCCTCCTCCTACGAGCAGTACTTC. Translation: CAIRGGQASSYEQYF.

The chain uses TRBV20-1 and TRBJ2-1, with TRBD2 identical over 9 bases. The J segment lost 3 bases and the V segment lost 6 bases, leaving 6 bases of the junction unmatched. The CDR3 consists of 14 residues. CDR1 is DFQATT and CDR2 is SNEGSKA in the germline V gene (reference sequence). In DNA, the CDR3 is TGCAGTGCACCTGGGACTAGCCGCTACAATGAGCAGTTCTTC. It codes for CSAPGTSRYNEQFF.

This clonotype occurred many times. The J gene is TRBJ2-1, the V gene TRBV2; TRBD1 matches at 10 bases. J was trimmed by 8 bases and V by 9 bases; bases with no gene match: 10. This CDR3 spans 14 amino acids. CDR1 SNHLY and CDR2 FYNNEI come from the germline V gene. CDR3: CARDRDRGDDEQFF. CDR3 nucleotides: TGTGCCAGAGACCGGGACAGGGGAGACGATGAGCAGTTCTTC.

The chain carries TRBV29-1 and TRBJ2-5; TRBD1 aligns across 12 bases. The length of the CDR3 is 15 residues. Germline V gene sequence: CDR1 SQVTM, CDR2 ANQGSEA. V lost 4 bases and J lost 5; bases outside the gene matches: 8. CDR3 sequence reads: CSVVPGTGGRETQYF. The CDR3 nucleotides read TGCAGCGTTGTTCCCGGGACAGGGGGCAGGGAGACCCAGTACTTC.

This clonotype was found a few times. The CDR3 region has the DNA TGTGCCAGCTGGGCCAGGGGATTTTCTAATTCACCCCTCCACTTT. It yields the protein CASWARGFSNSPLHF. The chain links TRBV2 to TRBJ1-6; perhaps TRBD1 as D (6 bases). The germline V gene has CDR1 SNHLY and CDR2 FYNNEI. Trimming pared 8 bases from V and 6 bases from J, leaving 17 bases between. This CDR3 region has 15 residues.

V gene TRBV11-3 combines with J gene TRBJ1-1; D ambiguous. Germline lookup yields CDR1 SGHNT and CDR2 YENEEA. There are 15 residues in the CDR3. Trimming took off 3 bases at V and 10 bases at J, with 21 bases between the two ends. CDR3 DNA sequence: TGTGCCAGCAGCTTTGAAGGGCAGATCTTACCAAGAGCTTTCTTT. Translating gives CASSFEGQILPRAFF.

This clonotype was counted at least ten times. J is TRBJ1-5 and V is TRBV20-1; D is perhaps TRBD1 (6 bases). CDR3 length equals 15 residues. Germline V lookup: CDR1 DFQATT, CDR2 SNEGSKA (reference sequence). In DNA, the CDR3 is TGCAGCGACCCCCTGGGGGGCCCGAGCAATCAGCCCCAGCATTTT. This translates into CSDPLGGPSNQPQHF.

As to this clonotype: A read error may produce the germline difference seen at one junction end. This sequence joins TRBV12-3 or TRBV12-4 and TRBJ1-1; 10 bases are shared with TRBD1. This CDR3 region has 11 residues. CDR3 DNA: TGTGCTAGTGGTTCCCAGCGGACAGGGGGCTTT. Encoded protein: CASGSQRTGGF.